The clone carrying this TCR beta chain was seen only a few times. The target antigen is unknown. These data belong to a study of T cell repertoires in cytomegalovirus infection. The overall study: Peptides in the study included HLA-C-restricted and HLA-B-restricted CMV epitopes. From public TCR beta signatures came an indication of both CMV infection and matching HLA type.

TCRdb reprocessed the reads via MiXCR and lists one record per CDR3 protein. The sample has about a million distinct CDR3 sequences, about a third seen once; the top ten hold around 15%. Points from the study as a whole: Clonotype analysis showed dominance of the ex vivo response by HLA-C-restricted CMV-specific TCR beta clonotypes. Based on cumulative public TCR beta family frequency, carriers of CMV plus the relevant HLA were identified.

V gave up 0 bases and J gave up 1 base; unmatched junction bases: 3. Per the germline V gene, CDR1 is SQVTM and CDR2 is ANQGSEA. The CDR3 sequence is 15 residues long. The genes are TRBV29-1 and TRBJ2-5; 9 nucleotides line up with TRBD1. This TCR came from a human donor in good health (CMV status not recorded). Some clones in this sample may be carry-over from other donors' samples. Specimen: cultured CD8+ T cells from PBMCs, collected from culture after CMV antigen stimulation. CDR3 DNA: TGCAGCGTTGAAGATCTGACAGGGGGCCAAGAGACCCAGTACTTC. This translates into CSVEDLTGGQETQYF.